This note documents a single T cell receptor (beta chain) sequence. Constant-region reverse primers amplified full-length variable regions, followed by semi-nested Nested Universal Primer A PCR. TCRdb reprocessed the 5' RACE reads with MiXCR, giving one entry per CDR3 protein. The data show some 44,000 distinct CDR3 sequences, roughly a fifth seen once. Per germline, CDR1 LGHDT and CDR2 YNNKEL (reference sequence). V lost 4 bases to trimming and J lost 3 bases, with 12 bases between them. This CDR3 has 14 residues. Tregs were sorted as CD4+CD25+CD127-/low cells. The receptor was isolated from a female donor with breast cancer. Sequenced sample: Tregs sorted from blood. The J gene is TRBJ1-1, the V gene TRBV3-1; D may be TRBD1 (5 bases). CDR3 DNA sequence: TGTGCCAGCAGCCCTACAGGCATCTACACTGAAGCTTTCTTT. Its protein product is CASSPTGIYTEAFF.